These 5 T cell receptor beta chains originate from one sample sequenced in a study of CD8 T cells in Susac syndrome. RNA was extracted with the RNeasy kit, and a quantity of 0.5 to 1 ug was reverse transcribed using random hexamers. Each CDR3 protein gets one entry after TCRdb re-called the immunoSEQ multiplex PCR reads with MiXCR. The sample contains roughly 150,000 distinct CDR3 sequences, around 95% of which appear only once. Sequenced: CD4+ T cells from PBMCs. The receptors were gathered from a human donor with Susac syndrome.

The V gene is TRBV20-1, the J gene TRBJ1-5, with TRBD1 matching over 10 bases. V gave up 6 bases and J gave up 4 bases; unmatched junction bases: 15. Germline CDR1 reads DFQATT; CDR2 reads SNEGSKA (reference sequence). The CDR3 is 17 residues long. The CDR3 DNA reads TGCAGTGCGACTATTTGGGACAGGGGTAACCTTAATCAGCCCCAGCATTTT. Protein product: CSATIWDRGNLNQPQHF.

The chain has TRBV2 and TRBJ2-5, with a weak D call TRBD1 (6 bases). CDR1 is SNHLY and CDR2 is FYNNEI in the germline V gene. V was trimmed by 0 bases and J by 6 bases, leaving 8 bases between them. The CDR3 runs to 13 residues. The CDR3 reads CASSEARGQTQYF. CDR3 coding DNA: TGTGCCAGCAGTGAAGCCAGGGGACAGACCCAGTACTTC.

The CDR3 DNA reads as TGTGCCAGCAGCGCAACCCCGGAGAAAAAACTGTTTTTT. Protein sequence: CASSATPEKKLFF. The gene calls are TRBV9 and TRBJ1-4, with D unresolved. V was pared by 3 bases and J by 9 bases, with 12 bases between. The CDR3 covers 13 residues. Germline V gene data show CDR1 as SGDLS and CDR2 as YYNGEE.

The chain combines TRBV5-1 with TRBJ2-7; D uncertain. The CDR3 length is 15 residues. CDR1 is SGHRS and CDR2 is YFSETQ in the germline V gene. V was shortened by 2 bases and J by 1 base, with 13 bases between the two germline ends. CDR3 sequence: CASSFGNLGSYEQYF. CDR3 bases: TGCGCCAGCAGCTTTGGGAATTTAGGTTCCTACGAGCAGTACTTC.

The genes are TRBV5-1 and TRBJ1-1, with 7 bases that match TRBD1. The V and J ends lost 4 bases and 1 base, in that order; junction bases with no gene match: 10. This CDR3 contains 16 residues. Germline loops: CDR1 SGHRS, CDR2 YFSETQ. The CDR3 bases are TGCGCCAGCAGCCACCCACAACAGGGGCCGAACACTGAAGCTTTCTTT. Amino acid sequence: CASSHPQQGPNTEAFF.